Below are 27 T cell receptor beta chains sequenced from a single sample in a study of Ad26.COV2.S vaccination and SARS-CoV-2 variants (dated by TCRdb to the early 2020s). Read against the paper, the sample's time point label means: individuals recovered from natural SARS-CoV-2 infection. Libraries were made using the immunoSEQ multiplex PCR assay. TCRdb limited this immuneACCESS table to in-frame rearrangements with V and J called. A share of clones is missing; checked studies link under half to unresolved V genes, and the rest is unexplained. The sample table holds some 190,000 clones, of which around nine tenths were seen once. Around 6.3% of the sample rests with the top ten. Sequencing used peripheral blood, obtained after recovery from COVID-19. Receptors originate from a human donor who had recovered from COVID-19.

The rearrangement uses TRBV18 and TRBJ1-4; 7 bases map to TRBD1. Germline-derived CDR1 and CDR2 are KGHSH and LQKENI. The CDR3 totals 15 residues. The V segment lost 0 bases and the J segment 12 bases; nucleotides outside the gene matches: 10. CDR3 loop: CASSPPALQGFQLFF. The CDR3 bases are TGTGCCAGCTCACCACCGGCCTTACAGGGGTTTCAACTGTTTTTT.

V is TRBV9 and J is TRBJ2-3, with 7 nucleotides matching TRBD2. The V and J ends lost 2 bases and 0 bases, in that order; junction bases with no gene match: 3. The length of the CDR3 is 15 residues. CDR1 and CDR2 (germline): SGDLS, YYNGEE. CDR3 amino acids: CASSVAGDSTDTQYF. DNA for the CDR3: TGTGCCAGCAGCGTCGCGGGGGATAGCACAGATACGCAGTATTTT.

The chain combines TRBV11-1 with TRBJ2-3; D ambiguous. This CDR3 comprises 13 residues. Germline V gene data show CDR1 as SGHAT and CDR2 as FQDESV (reference sequence). Trimming stripped 2 bases from V and 3 bases from J, with 6 bases between. CDR3 sequence (DNA): TGTGCCAGCAGCTTATTGGGAACAGATACGCAGTATTTT. It yields the protein CASSLLGTDTQYF.

This clone turned up a few times. The V call is TRBV30, the J call TRBJ1-5; D possibly corresponds to TRBD1 (6 bases). V was cut by 7 bases and J by 2 bases, with 12 bases left in between. CDR3 size: 13 residues. Germline CDR1 and CDR2: GTSNPN and SVGIG (reference sequence). CDR3 region: CAYGGPRNQPQHF. In DNA form, the CDR3 reads TGTGCCTATGGGGGGCCGCGCAATCAGCCCCAGCATTTT.

The chain employs TRBV6-4 and TRBJ1-1; tentatively, D is TRBD1 (5 bases). Germline V gene lookup returns CDR1 MRHNA and CDR2 SNTAGT. The CDR3 covers 13 residues. V was cut by 1 base and J by 7 bases, with 10 bases left in between. The CDR3 DNA reads as TGTGCCAGCAGTGACTTCGACGGGGGTGAAGCTTTCTTT. As protein: CASSDFDGGEAFF.

The chain links TRBV7-8 to TRBJ2-4, with 8 nucleotides matching TRBD1. This CDR3 region has 17 residues. The germline V gene encodes CDR1 SGHVS and CDR2 FQNEAQ. The ends lost 4 bases at V and 1 base at J; junction bases unmatched: 9. The CDR3 DNA reads TGTGCCAGCAGCTCCCGGACAGGGATTAAGGCCAAAAACATTCAGTACTTC. Its translation is CASSSRTGIKAKNIQYF.

The rearrangement joins TRBV3-1 (or the pseudogene TRBV3-2) to TRBJ2-5, with D unresolved. Per the germline V gene, CDR1 is LGHDT and CDR2 is YNNKEL (reference sequence). The CDR3 has 13 amino acids. Trimming stripped 8 bases from V and 1 base from J, with 11 bases between. The CDR3 spells CASAVVLQETQYF. DNA for the CDR3: TGTGCCAGCGCGGTGGTCCTCCAAGAGACCCAGTACTTC.

CDR3 sequence reads: CASSKEGGRGTNEKLFF. For the CDR3, the DNA is TGTGCCAGCAGCAAAGAGGGGGGGCGCGGAACTAATGAAAAACTGTTTTTT. The J gene is TRBJ1-4, the V gene TRBV21-1. TRBV21-1 is recorded as a pseudogene. This CDR3 region has 17 residues.

In DNA form, the CDR3 reads TGTGCCAGCAGTTACCGAACAGGCCACGAGCAGTACTTC. It encodes CASSYRTGHEQYF. The chain carries TRBV6-5 and TRBJ2-7, with D possibly being TRBD1 (5 bases). Germline V CDR1 and CDR2: MNHEY, SVGAGI. V lost 2 bases and J lost 5, with 10 bases in between. This CDR3 is built from 13 residues.

This chain links TRBV2 with TRBJ1-6; D not resolved. The CDR3 totals 15 residues. V dropped 3 bases and J dropped 10 bases, with 16 bases sitting between them. Germline CDR1 is SNHLY and CDR2 is FYNNEI. CDR3 nucleotide sequence: TGTGCCAGCAGTGAGAGGTGGGGAAGAGGATCACCCCTCCACTTT. The encoded protein is CASSERWGRGSPLHF. The full variable domain, in which reference TRBV2 and TRBJ1-6 provide the parts outside the CDR3, is EPEVTQTPSHQVTQMGQEVILRCVPISNHLYFYWYRQILGQKVEFLVSFYNNEISEKSEIFDDQFSVERPDGSNFTLKIRSTKLEDSAMYFCASSERWGRGSPLHFGNGTRLTVT.

This clone has a handful of counts. The rearrangement uses TRBV19 and TRBJ2-7, with TRBD2 identical over 11 bases. The CDR3 is 17 amino acids. V shed 7 bases, J shed 0 bases, and the junction held 11 bases outside the gene matches. Germline V CDR1 and CDR2: LNHDA, SQIVND (reference sequence). The CDR3 DNA reads as TGTGCCAGTATCTCGGGACTAGCGGATTTAAGCTCCTACGAGCAGTACTTC. It translates to CASISGLADLSSYEQYF.

J is TRBJ1-4 and V is TRBV6-5; 9 nucleotides agree with TRBD1. This CDR3 spans 16 amino acids. J lost 5 bases, V lost 6 bases, and 10 bases had no gene match. Germline V gene data show CDR1 as MNHEY and CDR2 as SVGAGI. In nucleotides, the CDR3 is TGTGCCAGCAGATACAGGGGGCTTGGTGCCAATGAAAAACTGTTTTTT. Translating it yields CASRYRGLGANEKLFF.

The gene calls are TRBV6-1 and TRBJ2-3, with D possibly being TRBD1 or TRBD2 (5 bases each). Germline V gene data show CDR1 as MNHNS and CDR2 as SASEGT. This CDR3 contains 13 residues. Trimming took 0 bases from V and 5 from J, leaving 6 bases between them. In nucleotides, the CDR3 is TGTGCCAGCAGTGAAGCGGGACGAGATACGCAGTATTTT. It encodes CASSEAGRDTQYF.

The chain joins TRBV9 to TRBJ2-1; 8 positions agree with TRBD2. Germline values: CDR1 SGDLS, CDR2 YYNGEE. With V trimmed by 0 bases and J by 6 bases, 5 bases remained unmatched. The CDR3 is 15 residues long. CDR3: CASSVDSGGLNEQFF. CDR3 nucleotide sequence: TGTGCCAGCAGCGTAGACAGCGGGGGCCTCAATGAGCAGTTCTTC.

The chain carries TRBV6-5 and TRBJ1-1, with 9 bases identical to TRBD1. The CDR3 contains 16 residues. The germline gives CDR1 MNHEY, CDR2 SVGAGI. The trim removed 3 bases at V and 0 bases at J, leaving 5 bases unmatched. CDR3 nucleotides: TGTGCCAGCAGTTATTCGGACAGGGGAATGAACACTGAAGCTTTCTTT. This encodes CASSYSDRGMNTEAFF.

The chain employs TRBV18 and TRBJ2-7; TRBD1 might be the D (5 bases). With 4 bases removed from V and 5 bases from J, the gap between germline ends came to 12 bases. The V gene's germline CDR1 is KGHSH and CDR2 LQKENI. CDR3 length: 13 residues. CDR3 in DNA: TGTGCCAGCTCACTCTCCGCAGGGAACGAGCAGTACTTC. The encoded protein is CASSLSAGNEQYF.

The chain recombines TRBV3-1 (or the pseudogene TRBV3-2) with TRBJ2-3; tentatively, D is TRBD2 (5 bases). Trimming removed 4 bases from V and 3 bases from J, with 17 bases in between. The CDR3 extends over 16 amino acids. Per germline, CDR1 LGHDT and CDR2 YNNKEL (reference sequence). The CDR3 coding sequence is TGTGCCAGCAGCCTCGGACTCCCTTATGGAACAGATACGCAGTATTTT. Translation: CASSLGLPYGTDTQYF.

This clone was detected once. CDR3: CASFTGGPLSYNEQFF. The CDR3 coding sequence is TGTGCCAGTTTTACCGGCGGGCCGTTATCCTACAATGAGCAGTTCTTC. The genes are TRBV27 and TRBJ2-1, with TRBD2 as a possible D gene (5 bases). Germline loops: CDR1 MNHEY, CDR2 SMNVEV (reference sequence). V was clipped by 9 bases and J by 1 base, with 19 bases between them. The CDR3 is made up of 16 amino acids.

The gene calls are TRBV19 and TRBJ2-7, with 7 bases lining up with TRBD1. The CDR3 spans 14 residues. With 6 bases clipped from V and 5 bases from J, the junction kept 10 bases outside the gene matches. CDR1 is LNHDA and CDR2 is SQIVND in the germline V gene (reference sequence). CDR3 residues: CASRFRGSLDEQYF. The CDR3 bases are TGTGCCAGTAGGTTCAGGGGGTCCCTTGACGAGCAGTACTTC.

The rearrangement links TRBV19 to TRBJ1-6; D is ambiguous. Between the trimmed V and J ends, which lost 1 base and 6 bases, there was a span of 10 bases. The CDR3 sequence is 15 residues long. Germline loops: CDR1 LNHDA, CDR2 SQIVND (reference sequence). The CDR3 sequence: CASSIGWPTNSPLHF. The CDR3 nucleotides are TGTGCCAGTAGTATAGGGTGGCCGACTAATTCACCCCTCCACTTT.

This sequence joins TRBV4-1 and TRBJ1-1, with D possibly being TRBD1 (5 bases). The CDR3 contains 13 residues. The germline gives CDR1 MGHRA, CDR2 YSYEKL. Trimming took off 8 bases at V and 0 bases at J, with 10 bases between the two ends. CDR3 loop: CASRREVNTEAFF. As DNA, the CDR3 is TGCGCCAGCCGCAGGGAAGTGAACACTGAAGCTTTCTTT.

The chain carries TRBV21-1 and TRBJ2-1. TRBV21-1 is noted as a pseudogene. The CDR3 is made up of 12 amino acids. As DNA, the CDR3 is TGTGCCAGCAGCAAAGACGACAATGAGCAGTTCTTC. The encoded protein is CASSKDDNEQFF.

The chain employs TRBV2 and TRBJ1-2, with a possible D match to TRBD1 (6 bases). The germline CDR1 and CDR2 sequences are SNHLY and FYNNEI. This CDR3 contains 12 residues. V was clipped by 7 bases and J by 8 bases, with 14 bases between them. In DNA, the CDR3 is TGTGCCAGCAATCCCGACCAGGGGGGCTACACCTTC. Encoded protein: CASNPDQGGYTF.

A few counts support this clone. The chain links TRBV15 to TRBJ1-2; TRBD1 matches at 8 bases. This CDR3 is 14 amino acids long. The germline V gene encodes CDR1 LNHNV and CDR2 YYDKDF (reference sequence). V was pared by 0 bases and J by 14 bases, with 11 bases of the junction left unmatched. The CDR3 bases are TGTGCCACCAGCAGAGATCCCGCCAGGGGGCCGGGGACCTTC. Translation: CATSRDPARGPGTF.

This clone occurred once. The chain has TRBV3-1 (or the pseudogene TRBV3-2) and TRBJ2-1, with D perhaps TRBD2 (6 bases). CDR3 length: 15 amino acids. Trimming took 4 bases from V and 9 from J, leaving 19 bases between them. Germline V CDR1 and CDR2: LGHDT, YNNKEL (reference sequence). The CDR3 protein is CASSLRLGVGGEQFF. Here the CDR3 DNA reads TGTGCCAGCAGCCTTAGACTAGGGGTCGGTGGTGAGCAGTTCTTC.

The rearrangement links TRBV18 to TRBJ2-3, with D possibly TRBD2 on 6 matching bases. This CDR3 has 16 amino acids. The germline gives CDR1 KGHSH, CDR2 LQKENI. Trimming removed 6 bases from V and 0 bases from J, with 16 bases in between. In DNA, the CDR3 is TGTGCCAGCTCGCCCGGACTAACCTCTAGCACAGATACGCAGTATTTT. Its protein is CASSPGLTSSTDTQYF.

The chain is built from TRBV7-9 and TRBJ2-1; a possible D gene is TRBD2 (5 bases). The CDR3 spans 12 residues. Germline CDR1 and CDR2: SEHNR and FQNEAQ (reference sequence). Trimming took off 5 bases at V and 14 bases at J, with 16 bases between the two ends. The CDR3 region is CASSPRGPGEFF. The CDR3 DNA follows: TGTGCCAGCAGCCCCCGGGGTCCAGGCGAGTTCTTC.